This T cell receptor (beta chain) was identified during a study of cytomegalovirus exposure and HLA in healthy donors. This clone was found once. Primers included in the PCR were 60 Vbeta and 13 Jbeta primers. Clones were sequenced by immunoSEQ multiplex PCR, and TCRdb holds only the in-frame ones, with some missing. The sample yields under 200,000 clones, around four fifths seen once. This CDR3 has 14 amino acids. V was clipped by 7 bases and J by 7 bases; unmatched bases: 8. In germline, CDR1 is LNHDA, CDR2 SQIVND (reference sequence). Sequencing input: PBMCs. The source of this sequence is a male donor in good health and CMV-seropositive. V gene TRBV19 combines with J gene TRBJ1-3, with TRBD1 matching over 9 bases. CDR3 amino acids: CASTPSDRGNTIYF. CDR3 in DNA: TGTGCCAGTACCCCCTCGGACAGGGGTAACACCATATATTTT.